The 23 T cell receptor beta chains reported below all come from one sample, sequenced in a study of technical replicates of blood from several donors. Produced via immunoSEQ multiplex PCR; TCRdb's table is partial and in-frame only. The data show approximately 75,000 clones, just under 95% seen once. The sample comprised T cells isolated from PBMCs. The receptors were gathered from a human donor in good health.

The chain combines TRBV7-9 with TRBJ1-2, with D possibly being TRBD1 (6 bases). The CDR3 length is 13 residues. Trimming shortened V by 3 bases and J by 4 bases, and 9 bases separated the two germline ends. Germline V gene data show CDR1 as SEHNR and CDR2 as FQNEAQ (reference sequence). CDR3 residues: CASSLDRFYGYTF. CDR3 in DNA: TGTGCCAGCAGCTTGGACAGATTCTATGGCTACACCTTC.

CDR3: CASSLVLQGDEQYF. The CDR3 nucleotides are TGCGCCAGCAGCTTGGTGTTACAGGGAGATGAGCAGTACTTC. The chain carries TRBV5-1 and TRBJ2-7; D may be TRBD1 (6 bases). The CDR3 consists of 14 residues. Trimming left V 0 bases short and J 7 bases short, with 14 bases between. The germline CDR1 and CDR2 sequences are SGHRS and YFSETQ.

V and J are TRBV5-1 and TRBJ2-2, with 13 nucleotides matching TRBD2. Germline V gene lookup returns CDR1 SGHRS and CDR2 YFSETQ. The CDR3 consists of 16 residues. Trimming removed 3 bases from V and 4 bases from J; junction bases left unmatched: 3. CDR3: CASSWGTSGATGELFF. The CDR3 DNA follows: TGCGCCAGCAGCTGGGGGACTAGCGGGGCCACCGGGGAGCTGTTTTTT.

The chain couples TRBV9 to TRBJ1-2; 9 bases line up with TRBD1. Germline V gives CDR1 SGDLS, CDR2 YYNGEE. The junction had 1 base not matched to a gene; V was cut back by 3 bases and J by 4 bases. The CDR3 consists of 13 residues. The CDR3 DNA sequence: TGTGCCAGCAGCGGGGGACAGGGCTATGGCTACACCTTC. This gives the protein CASSGGQGYGYTF. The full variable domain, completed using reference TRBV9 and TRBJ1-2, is DSGVTQTPKHLITATGQRVTLRCSPRSGDLSVYWYQQSLDQGLQFLIQYYNGEERAKGNILERFSAQQFPDLHSELNLSSLELGDSALYFCASSGGQGYGYTFGSGTRLTVV.

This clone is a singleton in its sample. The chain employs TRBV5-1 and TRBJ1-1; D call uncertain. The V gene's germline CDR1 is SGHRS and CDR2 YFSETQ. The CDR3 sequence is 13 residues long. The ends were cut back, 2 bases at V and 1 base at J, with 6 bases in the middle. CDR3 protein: CASSLDWNTEAFF. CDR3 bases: TGCGCCAGCAGCTTAGACTGGAACACTGAAGCTTTCTTT.

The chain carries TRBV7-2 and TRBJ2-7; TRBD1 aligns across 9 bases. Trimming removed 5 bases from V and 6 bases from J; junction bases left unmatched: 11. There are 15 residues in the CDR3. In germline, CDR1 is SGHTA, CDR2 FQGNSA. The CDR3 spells CASSHTTGGTGEQYF. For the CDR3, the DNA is TGTGCCAGCAGCCATACGACAGGGGGGACGGGCGAGCAGTACTTC.

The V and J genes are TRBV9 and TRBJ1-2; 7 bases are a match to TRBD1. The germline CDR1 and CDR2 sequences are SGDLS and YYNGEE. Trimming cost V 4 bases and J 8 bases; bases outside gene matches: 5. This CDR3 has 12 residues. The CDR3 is CASSTTGRGYTF. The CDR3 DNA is TGTGCCAGCAGCACGACAGGGCGCGGCTACACCTTC.

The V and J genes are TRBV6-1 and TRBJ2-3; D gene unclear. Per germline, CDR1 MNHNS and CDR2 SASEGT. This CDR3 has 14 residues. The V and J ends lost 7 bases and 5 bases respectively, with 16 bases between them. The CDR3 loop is CASTPLRGGDTQYF. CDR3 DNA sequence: TGTGCCAGCACTCCCCTGCGAGGCGGAGATACGCAGTATTTT.

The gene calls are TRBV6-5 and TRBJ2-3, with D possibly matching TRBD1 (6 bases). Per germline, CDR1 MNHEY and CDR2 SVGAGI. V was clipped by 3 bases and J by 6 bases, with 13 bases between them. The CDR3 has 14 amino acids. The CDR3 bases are TGTGCCAGCAGTTATGAAACAGGGTGGGATACGCAGTATTTT. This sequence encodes CASSYETGWDTQYF.

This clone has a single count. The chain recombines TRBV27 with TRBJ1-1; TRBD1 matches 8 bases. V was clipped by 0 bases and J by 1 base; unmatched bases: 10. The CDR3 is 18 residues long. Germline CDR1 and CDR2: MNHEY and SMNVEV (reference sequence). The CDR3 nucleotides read TGTGCCAGCAGTTTATCGGGAACCGGGACAGGAACGAACACTGAAGCTTTCTTT. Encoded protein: CASSLSGTGTGTNTEAFF.

CDR3: CASSYSGPNLMTQYF. The CDR3 DNA follows: TGTGCCAGCAGTTATAGCGGGCCCAATCTCATGACCCAGTACTTC. The rearrangement links TRBV6-5 to TRBJ2-5, with 7 bases that match TRBD2. The CDR3 runs to 15 residues. Germline V gene lookup returns CDR1 MNHEY and CDR2 SVGAGI. J was trimmed by 7 bases and V by 3 bases; bases with no gene match: 11.

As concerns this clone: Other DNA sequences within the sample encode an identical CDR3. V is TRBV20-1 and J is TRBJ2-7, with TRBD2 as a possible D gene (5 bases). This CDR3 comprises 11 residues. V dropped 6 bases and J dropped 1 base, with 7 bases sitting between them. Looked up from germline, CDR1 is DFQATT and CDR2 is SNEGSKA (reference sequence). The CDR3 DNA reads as TGCAGTGCCCGCGGGTCCTACGAGCAGTACTTC. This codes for CSARGSYEQYF.

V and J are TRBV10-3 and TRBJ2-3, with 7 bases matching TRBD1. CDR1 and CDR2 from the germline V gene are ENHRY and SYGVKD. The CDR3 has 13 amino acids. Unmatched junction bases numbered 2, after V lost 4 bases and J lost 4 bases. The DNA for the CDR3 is TGTGCCATCAGTGGACAGGGAGCAGATACGCAGTATTTT. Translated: CAISGQGADTQYF.

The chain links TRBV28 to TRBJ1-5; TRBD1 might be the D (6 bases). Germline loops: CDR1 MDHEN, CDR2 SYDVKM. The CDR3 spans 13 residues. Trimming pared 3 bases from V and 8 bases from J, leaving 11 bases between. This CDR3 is CASSFTGNEPQHF. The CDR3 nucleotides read TGTGCCAGCAGTTTTACAGGGAATGAGCCCCAGCATTTT.

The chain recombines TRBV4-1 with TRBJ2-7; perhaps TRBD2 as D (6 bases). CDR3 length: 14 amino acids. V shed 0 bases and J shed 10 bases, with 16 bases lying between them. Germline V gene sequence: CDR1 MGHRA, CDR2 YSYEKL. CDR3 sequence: CASSQDDGRSYQYF. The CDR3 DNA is TGCGCCAGCAGCCAAGATGATGGGAGGAGTTATCAGTACTTC.

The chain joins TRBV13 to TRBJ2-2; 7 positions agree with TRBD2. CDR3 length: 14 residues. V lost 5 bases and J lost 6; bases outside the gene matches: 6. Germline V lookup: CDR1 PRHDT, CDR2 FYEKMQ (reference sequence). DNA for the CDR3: TGTGCCAGCAGCCATGGGAGGGAGGCCGGGGAGCTGTTTTTT. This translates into CASSHGREAGELFF.

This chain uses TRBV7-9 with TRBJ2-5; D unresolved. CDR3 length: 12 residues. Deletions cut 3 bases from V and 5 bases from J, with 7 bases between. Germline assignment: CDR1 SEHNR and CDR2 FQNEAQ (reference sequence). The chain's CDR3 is CASSFFRETQYF. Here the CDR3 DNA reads TGTGCCAGCAGCTTCTTCAGGGAGACCCAGTACTTC.

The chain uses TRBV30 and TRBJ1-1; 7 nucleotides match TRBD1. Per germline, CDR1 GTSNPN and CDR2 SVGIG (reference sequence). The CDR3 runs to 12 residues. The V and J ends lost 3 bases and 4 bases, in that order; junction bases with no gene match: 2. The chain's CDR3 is CAWRGGFTEAFF. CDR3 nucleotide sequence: TGTGCCTGGAGAGGGGGCTTCACTGAAGCTTTCTTT. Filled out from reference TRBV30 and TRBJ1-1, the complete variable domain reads SQTIHQWPATLVQPVGSPLSLECTVEGTSNPNLYWYRQAAGRGLQLLFYSVGIGQISSEVPQNLSASRPQDRQFILSSKKLLLSDSGFYLCAWRGGFTEAFFGQGTRLTVV.

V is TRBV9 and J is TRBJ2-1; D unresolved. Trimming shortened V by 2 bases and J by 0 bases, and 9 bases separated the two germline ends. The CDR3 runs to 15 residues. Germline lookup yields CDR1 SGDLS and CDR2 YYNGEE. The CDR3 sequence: CASSVQTGSYNEQFF. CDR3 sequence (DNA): TGTGCCAGCAGCGTTCAGACGGGCTCCTACAATGAGCAGTTCTTC.

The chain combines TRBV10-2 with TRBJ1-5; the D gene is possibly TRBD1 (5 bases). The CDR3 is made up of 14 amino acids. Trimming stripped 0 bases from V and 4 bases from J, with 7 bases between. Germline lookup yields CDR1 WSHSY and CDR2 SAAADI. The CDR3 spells CASSESTANQPQHF. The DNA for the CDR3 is TGCGCCAGCAGTGAGTCGACAGCGAATCAGCCCCAGCATTTT.

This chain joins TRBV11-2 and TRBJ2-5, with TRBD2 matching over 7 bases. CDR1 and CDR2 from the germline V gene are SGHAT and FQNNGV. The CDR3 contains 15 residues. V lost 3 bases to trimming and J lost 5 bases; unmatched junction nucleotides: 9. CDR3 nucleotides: TGTGCCAGCAGCTTTCCTCGCGGGAGTGAGGAGACCCAGTACTTC. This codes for CASSFPRGSEETQYF. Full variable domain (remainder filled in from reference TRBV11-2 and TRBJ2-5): EAGVAQSPRYKIIEKRQSVAFWCNPISGHATLYWYQQILGQGPKLLIQFQNNGVVDDSQLPKDRFSAERLKGVDSTLKIQPAKLEDSAVYLCASSFPRGSEETQYFGPGTRLLVL.

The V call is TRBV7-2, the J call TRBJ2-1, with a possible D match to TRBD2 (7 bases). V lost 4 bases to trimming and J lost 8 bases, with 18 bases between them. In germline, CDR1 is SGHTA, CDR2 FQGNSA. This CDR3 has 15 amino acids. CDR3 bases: TGTGCCAGCAGCTCGAGGGGGAGGGACGCCGATGAGCAGTTCTTC. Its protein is CASSSRGRDADEQFF.

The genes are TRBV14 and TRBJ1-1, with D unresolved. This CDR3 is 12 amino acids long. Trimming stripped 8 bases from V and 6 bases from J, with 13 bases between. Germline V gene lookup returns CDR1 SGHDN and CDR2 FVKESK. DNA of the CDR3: TGTGCCAGCGGAGAGAATTTGTCTGAAGCTTTCTTT. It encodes CASGENLSEAFF.